The source of this T cell receptor beta chain is a study of shared clonotypes between healthy human individuals. Here immunoSEQ multiplex PCR was the method, and the copy in TCRdb shows in-frame clones only, minus some. The table shows some 790,000 clones, with 72% occurring only once. None of the donors, who were healthy HIV-negative adults, had recently had acute infections or vaccinations. Sequenced input: memory CD4+ T cells sorted from blood. The subset: CD45RA-negative fraction. This TCR came from a woman between 25 and 40 years old in good health.

As DNA, the CDR3 is TGCGCCAGCACCCCCATTGGTGGCACAGAGACCCAGTACTTC. Translation gives CASTPIGGTETQYF. The rearrangement links TRBV5-1 to TRBJ2-5, with D unresolved. V lost 6 bases and J lost 4, with 16 bases in between. The CDR3 is made up of 14 amino acids. CDR1 and CDR2 (germline): SGHRS, YFSETQ. Together with reference TRBV5-1 and TRBJ2-5, the CDR3 gives the full variable domain: KAGVTQTPRYLIKTRGQQVTLSCSPISGHRSVSWYQQTPGQGLQFLFEYFSETQRNKGNFPGRFSGRQFSNSRSEMNVSTLELGDSALYLCASTPIGGTETQYFGPGTRLLVL.